This T cell receptor beta chain emerged from a study of blood T cell repertoires in COVID-19. Assay: immunoSEQ multiplex PCR; the TCRdb copy retains only in-frame clones and omits some. The sample consists of a few hundred thousand clones, approximately 90% of them appearing once. V lost 3 bases, J lost 5 bases, and 16 bases lay in between. This CDR3 is 14 amino acids long. The germline V gene has CDR1 DFQATT and CDR2 SNEGSKA (reference sequence). This clone was recorded once. In assigning cohorts, the study relied on participant-reported clinical history. The chain links TRBV20-1 to TRBJ2-5; a possible D gene is TRBD2 (7 bases). This sequence was found in a woman between 25 and 40 years old who had recovered from COVID-19. The source material was PBMCs or T cells enriched from blood (not recorded which). DNA for the CDR3: TGCAGTGCTAGTCCCGGGGGGCCGAAGGAGACCCAGTACTTC. This codes for CSASPGGPKETQYF.